This TCR beta chain derives from a study of identical twins (dated by TCRdb to the mid-2010s). Some background on the complete study: TCR alpha and beta repertoires from monozygotic twins, unrelated adults of various ages and cord blood were deep-sequenced to test whether fetal clonotypes persist. Replicate twin experiments were performed at different times using different library preparation protocols to rule out contamination. On the study overall, not on this receptor specifically: Because the same donors could not be followed over many years, the conclusions relied on cross-sectional statistical analysis. A weaker excess of twin sharing was found in beta out-of-frame sequences because the signal-to-noise ratio was lowered by fewer shared sequences. Zero-insertion analyses could be partly confounded by invariant T cells such as MAIT and iNKT, though diverse VJ usage argued against such confounding for most clonotypes. Fewer insertions were carried by abundant cord blood beta clonotypes; a weaker similar trend was observed in young adult naive repertoires, while no such trend was observed in memory repertoires. Out-of-frame TCR alpha sequences shared between twins showed an excess of low generation-probability sequences compared with coincidental sharing between unrelated individuals. Out-of-frame TCR alpha sharing in monozygotic twins was systematically underestimated by recombination models, whereas sharing between unrelated individuals was in agreement with the recombination models.

V is shortened by 0 bases, J by 7 bases, and the region joining them spans 10 bases. From the germline V gene, CDR1 is SGHRS and CDR2 is YFSETQ. Reading from cysteine to phenylalanine, the CDR3 counts 13 amino acids. Only the CDR3 DNA is retained, 39 bases long and in frame from the first base. The library relied on 5' RACE. TCRdb lists the instrument as Illumina HiSeq 2000. A universal primer binding site was added through template switching, and the final cDNA carried a unique molecular identifier so that TCR cDNA molecules could be counted accurately. Specific primers in the conserved constant-segment region were used to synthesize first-strand cDNA for the TCR alpha and beta chains. To control for contamination, every cDNA library carried two barcodes: a SMART-Mk sample barcode plus Illumina barcodes. TruSeq adapter sequences along with Illumina sample barcodes were introduced in two successive PCR steps. The Illumina HiSeq platform was used with custom primers to sequence TCR alpha and beta cDNA libraries. From the authors' description of their analysis: MiGEC processed the raw reads to extract unique molecular identifiers, while MiXCR was used to determine the CDR3 positions. For each individual, recombination models were inferred using an EM algorithm with the repgenHMM and IGoR tools. The tcR package in R was used for shared clonotype analysis, with sharing normalized by the product of cloneset sizes. To study raw recombination free of thymic and clonal selection effects, out-of-frame nonproductive sequences were analyzed. TCRdb handled the public reads itself, with Q25 trimming in fastp and clone calling in MiXCR, and kept productive beta chains. For every CDR3 protein sequence, its rows merge into one entry that carries the most common genes and DNA. These V and J calls derive from TCRdb rather than the authors' analysis. In this sample the table shows 410,000 or so distinct CDR3 sequences, about 18% of which occur a single time. The ten largest clones capture around 10% of the sample.

A word on this clonotype: This clone's antigen is unknown. No quality values exist for individual bases; no much larger clone is one base distant.

Every donor was a healthy Caucasian. Three unrelated non-twin adults were additionally sequenced: a male aged 18 to 29, a male aged 50 to 60 and a female aged 50 to 60. Miltenyi CD45RO+ enrichment and human naive T-cell isolation kits were used to isolate memory (CD45RO+) and naive T cells from PBMC. This receptor chain uses TRBV5-1 and TRBJ1-1; TRBD1 is possibly the D segment (5 matching bases). Sequencing was performed on naive T cells sorted from blood. This specimen's cell subset or site label, interpreted: cells isolated with a human naive T-cell isolation kit. This TCR was recovered from a man between 45 and 60 years old in good health. CDR3 sequence: CASSLDAGLEAFF. Read as DNA, the sequence is TGCGCCAGCAGCTTGGATGCGGGGCTTGAAGCTTTCTTT.